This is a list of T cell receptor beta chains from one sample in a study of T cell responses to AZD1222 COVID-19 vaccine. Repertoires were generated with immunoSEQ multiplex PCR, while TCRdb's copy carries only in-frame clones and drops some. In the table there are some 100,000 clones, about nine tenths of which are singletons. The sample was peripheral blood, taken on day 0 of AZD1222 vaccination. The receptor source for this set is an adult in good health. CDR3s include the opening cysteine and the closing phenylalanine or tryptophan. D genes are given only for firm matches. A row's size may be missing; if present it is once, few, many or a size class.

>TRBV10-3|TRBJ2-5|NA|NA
CAISAGRQETQYF
TGTGCCATCAGTGCCGGCCGGCAAGAGACCCAGTACTTC
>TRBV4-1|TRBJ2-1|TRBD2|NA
CASKADPGRPNEQFF
TGCGCCAGCAAAGCCGATCCCGGGAGGCCAAATGAGCAGTTCTTC
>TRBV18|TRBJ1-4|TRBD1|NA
CASSPQSGQSNEKLFF
TGTGCCAGCTCACCACAATCGGGACAGTCTAATGAAAAACTGTTTTTT
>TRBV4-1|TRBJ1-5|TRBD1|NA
CASSQDAGQGHQPQHF
TGCGCCAGCAGCCAAGACGCGGGACAGGGTCATCAGCCCCAGCATTTT
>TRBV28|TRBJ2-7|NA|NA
CASSPGGGPKIYEQYF
TGTGCCAGCAGCCCCGGTGGGGGGCCTAAAATCTACGAGCAGTACTTC
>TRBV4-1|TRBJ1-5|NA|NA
CASSQVLSGQELEPQHF
TGCGCCAGCAGCCAAGTTTTATCCGGGCAAGAGTTAGAGCCCCAGCATTTT
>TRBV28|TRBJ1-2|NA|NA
CASSLEQLSYGYTF
TGTGCCAGCAGTTTAGAACAGCTCTCCTATGGCTACACCTTC
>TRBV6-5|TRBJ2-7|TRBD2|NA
CASSWASGFNEQYF
TGTGCCAGCAGTTGGGCTAGCGGGTTCAATGAGCAGTACTTC
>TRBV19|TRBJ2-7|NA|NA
CASSSGLGMEQYF
TGTGCCAGTAGTTCGGGACTCGGGATGGAGCAGTACTTC
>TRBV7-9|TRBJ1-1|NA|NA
CASSLAQTNTEAFF
TGTGCCAGCAGCTTAGCACAGACCAACACTGAAGCTTTCTTT
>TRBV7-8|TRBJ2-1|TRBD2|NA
CASSRLAKNNEQFF
TGTGCCAGCAGTCGACTAGCCAAAAACAATGAGCAGTTCTTC
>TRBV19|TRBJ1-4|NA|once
CASSIAARTGEKLFF
TGTGCCAGTAGTATAGCCGCCAGGACGGGTGAAAAACTGTTTTTT
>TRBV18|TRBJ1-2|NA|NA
CASSPGRDPYGYTF
TGTGCCAGCTCACCAGGCAGGGACCCATATGGCTACACCTTC
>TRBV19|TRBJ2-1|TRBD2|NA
CASSLTSGNEEQFF
TGTGCCAGTAGTTTGACTAGCGGGAACGAGGAGCAGTTCTTC
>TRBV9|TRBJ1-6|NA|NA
CASSLRTVNSPLHF
TGTGCCAGCAGCCTACGGACAGTGAATTCACCCCTCCACTTT
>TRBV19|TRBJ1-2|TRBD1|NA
CASSPGGGYGYTF
TGTGCCAGTAGTCCAGGGGGTGGCTATGGCTACACCTTC
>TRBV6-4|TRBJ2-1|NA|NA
CASSDGKGEPYNEQFF
TGTGCCAGCAGTGACGGGAAGGGCGAGCCATACAATGAGCAGTTCTTC
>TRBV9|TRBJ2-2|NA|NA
CASSVDGSSGELFF
TGTGCCAGCAGCGTAGACGGGAGCTCCGGGGAGCTGTTTTTT
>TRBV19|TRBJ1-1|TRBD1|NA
CASGTGVGTEAFF
TGTGCCAGTGGGACAGGGGTTGGCACTGAAGCTTTCTTT
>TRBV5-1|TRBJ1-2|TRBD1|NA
CASSLRQGANYGYTF
TGCGCCAGCAGCCTAAGACAGGGGGCGAACTATGGCTACACCTTC
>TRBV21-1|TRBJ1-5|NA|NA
CASSNWIRTGNQPQHF
TGTGCCAGCAGCAATTGGATCAGGACGGGCAATCAGCCCCAGCATTTT
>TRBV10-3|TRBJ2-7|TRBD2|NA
CAISEHSGRIYEQYF
TGTGCCATCAGTGAGCATAGCGGGAGGATTTACGAGCAGTACTTC
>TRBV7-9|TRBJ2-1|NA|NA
CASRAFESSYNEQFF
TGTGCCAGCAGGGCTTTCGAGAGCTCCTACAATGAGCAGTTCTTC
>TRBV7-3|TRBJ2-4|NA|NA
CASSSLDSLAKNIQYF
TGTGCCAGCAGCTCTCTAGACAGCCTAGCCAAAAACATTCAGTACTTC
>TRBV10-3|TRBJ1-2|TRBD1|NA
CAISEAPGQGNWGYTF
TGTGCCATCAGTGAGGCCCCGGGACAGGGTAATTGGGGCTACACCTTC
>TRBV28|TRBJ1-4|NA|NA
CASSYPTRGAKFNEKLFF
TGTGCCAGCAGTTACCCAACCCGGGGAGCAAAATTTAATGAAAAACTGTTTTTT
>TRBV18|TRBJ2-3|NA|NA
CASSPRASTDTQYF
TGTGCCAGCTCACCCCGAGCTAGCACAGATACGCAGTATTTT
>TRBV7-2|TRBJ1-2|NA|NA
CASSLEQVYGYTF
TGTGCCAGCAGCTTAGAACAGGTCTATGGCTACACCTTC
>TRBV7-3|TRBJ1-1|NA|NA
CASSQGAMNTEAFF
TGTGCCAGCAGCCAAGGGGCGATGAACACTGAAGCTTTCTTT
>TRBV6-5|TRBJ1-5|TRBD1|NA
CASSLSGGGNQPQHF
TGTGCCAGCAGTTTGTCAGGGGGAGGCAATCAGCCCCAGCATTTT
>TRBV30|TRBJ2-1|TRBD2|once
CAWSRTSSFYNEQFF
TGTGCCTGGAGTCGGACTAGCAGCTTCTACAATGAGCAGTTCTTC
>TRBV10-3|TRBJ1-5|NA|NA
CATAREGDQPQHF
TGTGCCACCGCCAGGGAGGGGGATCAGCCCCAGCATTTT
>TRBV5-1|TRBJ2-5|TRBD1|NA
CASSVRQGSTETQYF
TGCGCCAGCAGCGTAAGACAGGGTTCTACGGAGACCCAGTACTTC
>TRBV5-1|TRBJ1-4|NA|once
CASSSTGSTNEKLFF
TGCGCCAGCAGCTCTACTGGATCAACTAATGAAAAACTGTTTTTT
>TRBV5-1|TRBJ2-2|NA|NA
CASSLRQMINTGELFF
TGCGCCAGCAGCTTAAGGCAGATGATAAACACCGGGGAGCTGTTTTTT
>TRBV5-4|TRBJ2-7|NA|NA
CASSSLPREQSYEQYF
TGTGCCAGCAGCTCCCTCCCCCGCGAACAATCCTACGAGCAGTACTTC
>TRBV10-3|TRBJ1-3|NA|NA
CAISATTTGSGNTIYF
TGTGCCATCAGTGCTACAACTACAGGGTCTGGAAACACCATATATTTT
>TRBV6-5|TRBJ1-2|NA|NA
CASSYSPGDYYGYTF
TGTGCCAGCAGTTATTCCCCAGGGGACTACTATGGCTACACCTTC
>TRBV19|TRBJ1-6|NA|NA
CASSFASDGNSPLHF
TGTGCCAGTAGTTTCGCCTCCGACGGCAATTCACCCCTCCACTTT
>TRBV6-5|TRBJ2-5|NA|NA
CASSYGETQYF
TGTGCCAGCAGTTACGGGGAGACCCAGTACTTC
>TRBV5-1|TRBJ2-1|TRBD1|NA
CASSRPGTGGLGEQFF
TGCGCCAGCAGTCGGCCCGGGACAGGGGGGTTGGGTGAGCAGTTCTTC
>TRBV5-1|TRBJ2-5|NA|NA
CASSLTGETQYF
TGCGCCAGCAGCTTGACAGGGGAGACCCAGTACTTC
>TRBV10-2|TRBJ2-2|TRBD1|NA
CASSPDRGHSLGTGELFF
TGCGCCAGCAGCCCCGACAGGGGCCACAGTCTTGGCACCGGGGAGCTGTTTTTT
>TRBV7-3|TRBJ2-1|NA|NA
CASSLDGSEGEQFF
TGTGCCAGCAGCTTAGACGGGAGTGAGGGTGAGCAGTTCTTC
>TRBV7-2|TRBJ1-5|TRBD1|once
CASSSGQFSNQPQHF
TGTGCCAGCAGCTCGGGACAGTTCAGCAATCAGCCCCAGCATTTT
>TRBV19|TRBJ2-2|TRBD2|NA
CASSSGRAFYTGELFF
TGTGCCAGTAGTAGCGGGAGGGCCTTCTACACCGGGGAGCTGTTTTTT